Shown below are 13 T cell receptor beta chains from a single sample sequenced in a study of shared clonotypes between healthy human individuals. Measured with immunoSEQ multiplex PCR; TCRdb has only the in-frame clones, and not every one. This table has approximately 1,500,000 clones, roughly 97% appearing once. Sequences were obtained from naive CD4+ T cells sorted from blood. Regarding subset: CD45RA+ positively selected. The receptors stem from a man aged 25-45 years in good health.

The rearrangement uses TRBV6-6 and TRBJ2-7; maybe TRBD2 (6 bases). Germline V gives CDR1 MNHNY, CDR2 SVGAGI (reference sequence). The CDR3 runs to 14 residues. V was trimmed by 3 bases and J by 7 bases, leaving 16 bases between them. CDR3 coding DNA: TGTGCCAGCAGTTATGGGCAGGGAGGAGGAGAGCAGTACTTC. It is translated as CASSYGQGGGEQYF.

The chain employs TRBV7-2 and TRBJ2-2; TRBD2 might be the D (5 bases). The CDR3 extends over 14 amino acids. V lost 4 bases and J lost 6, with 12 bases in between. The germline gives CDR1 SGHTA, CDR2 FQGNSA. The CDR3 here is CASSSTSTAGELFF. The DNA for the CDR3 is TGTGCCAGCAGCTCTACTAGTACGGCCGGGGAGCTGTTTTTT.

The rearrangement uses TRBV5-4 and TRBJ2-1; tentative D call: TRBD1 (5 bases). Trimming took 0 bases from V and 3 from J, leaving 10 bases between them. Germline V gene data show CDR1 as SGHNT and CDR2 as YYREEE (reference sequence). The CDR3 consists of 15 residues. The CDR3 reads CASSLDPQGYNEQFF. CDR3 nucleotides: TGTGCCAGCAGCTTGGATCCTCAGGGCTACAATGAGCAGTTCTTC.

This sequence joins TRBV25-1 and TRBJ1-2; possible D gene TRBD1, 5 bases. In germline, CDR1 is MGHDK, CDR2 SYGVNS. V was trimmed by 2 bases and J by 4 bases, leaving 23 bases between them. The CDR3 has 18 amino acids. The CDR3 protein is CASSENWGPSRGAYGYTF. CDR3 nucleotides: TGTGCCAGCAGTGAAAATTGGGGCCCCTCGCGCGGGGCCTATGGCTACACCTTC.

The rearrangement links TRBV4-1 to TRBJ1-1; no definite D call. V lost 4 bases to trimming and J lost 0 bases, with 21 bases between them. The CDR3 has 18 amino acids. Germline-derived CDR1 and CDR2 are MGHRA and YSYEKL. CDR3: CASSLLRIGVRMNTEAFF. In DNA, the CDR3 is TGCGCCAGCAGCCTTTTAAGAATCGGGGTTCGGATGAACACTGAAGCTTTCTTT.

The chain is built from TRBV28 and TRBJ2-3; D is unresolved. The length of the CDR3 is 13 residues. V gave up 8 bases and J gave up 6 bases, with 15 bases separating them. Per the germline V gene, CDR1 is MDHEN and CDR2 is SYDVKM. The CDR3 DNA sequence: TGTGCCAGCTTTCGTGCTGCTACGGATACGCAGTATTTT. It is translated as CASFRAATDTQYF.

The chain uses TRBV10-3 and TRBJ2-7, with D perhaps TRBD1 or TRBD2 (5 bases each). CDR3 length: 15 residues. V dropped 4 bases and J dropped 6 bases, with 19 bases sitting between them. Germline V gene data show CDR1 as ENHRY and CDR2 as SYGVKD. This CDR3 reads CAISARPRDRGEQYF. Here the CDR3 DNA reads TGTGCCATCAGTGCCAGGCCTCGGGACCGGGGCGAGCAGTACTTC.

The chain carries TRBV2 and TRBJ2-6; 9 nucleotides agree with TRBD1. Trimming removed 5 bases from V and 0 bases from J; junction bases left unmatched: 11. Germline V lookup: CDR1 SNHLY, CDR2 FYNNEI. The CDR3 contains 19 residues. Written as DNA, the CDR3 is TGTGCCAGCAGTAACCTGGGACAGGGAGGTAACTCTGGGGCCAACGTCCTGACTTTC. As protein: CASSNLGQGGNSGANVLTF. The variable domain in full, with the rest retrieved from reference TRBV2 and TRBJ2-6, is EPEVTQTPSHQVTQMGQEVILRCVPISNHLYFYWYRQILGQKVEFLVSFYNNEISEKSEIFDDQFSVERPDGSNFTLKIRSTKLEDSAMYFCASSNLGQGGNSGANVLTFGAGSRLTVL.

The V and J genes are TRBV18 and TRBJ1-1; D gene uncertain. V was trimmed by 5 bases and J by 0 bases, leaving 10 bases between them. The CDR3 extends over 14 amino acids. The germline CDR1 and CDR2 sequences are KGHSH and LQKENI. CDR3 nucleotide sequence: TGTGCCAGCTCATTAACGACGGTGAACACTGAAGCTTTCTTT. Protein sequence: CASSLTTVNTEAFF.

This clone has only one observation. This sequence joins TRBV7-2 and TRBJ2-4; 8 bases map to TRBD1. Germline values: CDR1 SGHTA, CDR2 FQGNSA. The CDR3 runs 19 residues. The V segment lost 5 bases and the J segment 0 bases; nucleotides outside the gene matches: 15. In nucleotides, the CDR3 is TGTGCCAGCAGCACTCCAGGGGGCGCCGGGTCCCTAGCCAAAAACATTCAGTACTTC. It specifies CASSTPGGAGSLAKNIQYF.

This chain connects TRBV10-3 to TRBJ2-2, with D unclear. This CDR3 has 14 residues. From germline, CDR1 is ENHRY and CDR2 SYGVKD. V lost 11 bases to trimming and J lost 1 base, with 14 bases between them. This CDR3 is CASSPTVNTGELFF. The CDR3 DNA reads as TGTGCCTCTTCCCCGACGGTGAACACCGGGGAGCTGTTTTTT.

The genes are TRBV28 and TRBJ2-7; TRBD1 matches 8 bases. The CDR3 loop spans 15 amino acids. Germline V gene sequence: CDR1 MDHEN, CDR2 SYDVKM. V lost 5 bases to trimming and J lost 0 bases; unmatched junction nucleotides: 6. In nucleotides, the CDR3 is TGTGCCAGCAGTGCCCCAGGGGGCCCCTCCTACGAGCAGTACTTC. It translates to CASSAPGGPSYEQYF.

The CDR3, as DNA: TGTGCCAGCAGCCACGAGGTATGGGCCGGCAATCAGCCCCAGCATTTT. It translates to CASSHEVWAGNQPQHF. The rearrangement joins TRBV28 to TRBJ1-5; no clear D gene. Germline lookup yields CDR1 MDHEN and CDR2 SYDVKM. Trimming pared 6 bases from V and 2 bases from J, leaving 17 bases between. The CDR3 contains 16 residues.